This TCR beta chain stems from a study of PD-1 blockade in classical Hodgkin lymphoma. Regarding the study as a whole: Anyone who began nivolumab under 1 year after ASCT was excluded.

Germline V gene lookup returns CDR1 ENHRY and CDR2 SYGVKD. This CDR3 is built from 16 residues. V gave up 1 base and J gave up 5 bases; unmatched junction bases: 5. Turning to this clone: The antigen is unknown.

Assay: immunoSEQ multiplex PCR; the TCRdb copy retains only in-frame clones and omits some. In the table there are 75,000 to 100,000 clones, roughly four fifths of which are singletons. Each patient experienced a relapse that followed autologous stem cell transplantation, and brentuximab vedotin exposure varied. This rearrangement joins TRBV10-3 to TRBJ2-2; 9 bases fit TRBD2. The TCR was taken from a human donor with classical Hodgkin lymphoma. Sequencing was performed on peripheral blood mononuclear cells (PBMCs), taken before the second cycle of nivolumab. The CDR3 loop reads CAISEFLGLATGELFF. CDR3 sequence (DNA): TGTGCCATCAGTGAGTTCCTCGGACTAGCGACCGGGGAGCTGTTTTTT.